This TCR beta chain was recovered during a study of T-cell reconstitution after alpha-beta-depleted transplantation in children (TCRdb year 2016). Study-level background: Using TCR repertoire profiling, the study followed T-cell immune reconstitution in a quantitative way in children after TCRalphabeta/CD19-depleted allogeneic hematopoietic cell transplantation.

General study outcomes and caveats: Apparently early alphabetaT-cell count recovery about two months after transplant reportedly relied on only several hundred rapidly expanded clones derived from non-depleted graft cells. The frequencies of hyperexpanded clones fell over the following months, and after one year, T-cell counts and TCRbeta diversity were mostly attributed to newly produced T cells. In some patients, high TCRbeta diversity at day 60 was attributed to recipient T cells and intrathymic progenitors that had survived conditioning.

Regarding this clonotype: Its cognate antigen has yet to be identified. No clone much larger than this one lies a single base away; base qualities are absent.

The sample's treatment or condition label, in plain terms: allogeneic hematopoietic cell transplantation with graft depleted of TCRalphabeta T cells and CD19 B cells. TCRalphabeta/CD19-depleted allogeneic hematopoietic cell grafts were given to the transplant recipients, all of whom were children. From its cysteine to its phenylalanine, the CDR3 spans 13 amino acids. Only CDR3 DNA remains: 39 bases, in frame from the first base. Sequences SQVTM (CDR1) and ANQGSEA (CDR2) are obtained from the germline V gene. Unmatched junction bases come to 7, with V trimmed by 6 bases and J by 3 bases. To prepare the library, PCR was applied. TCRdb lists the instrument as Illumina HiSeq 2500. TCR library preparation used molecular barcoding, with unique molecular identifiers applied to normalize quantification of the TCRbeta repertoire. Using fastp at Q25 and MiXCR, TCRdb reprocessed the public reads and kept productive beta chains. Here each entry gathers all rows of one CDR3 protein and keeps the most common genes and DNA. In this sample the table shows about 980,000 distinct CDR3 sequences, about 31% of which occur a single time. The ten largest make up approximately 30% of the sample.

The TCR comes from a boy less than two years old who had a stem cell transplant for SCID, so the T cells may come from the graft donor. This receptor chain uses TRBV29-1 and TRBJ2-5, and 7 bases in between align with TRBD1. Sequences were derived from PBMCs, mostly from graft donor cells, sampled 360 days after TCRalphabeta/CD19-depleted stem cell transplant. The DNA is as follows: TGCAGCGTCCCCCTCGACAGGGAAGAGACCCAGTACTTC. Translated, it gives CSVPLDREETQYF. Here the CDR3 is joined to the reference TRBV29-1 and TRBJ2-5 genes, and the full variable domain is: SAVISQKPSRDICQRGTSLTIQCQVDSQVTMMFWYRQQPGQSLTLIATANQGSEATYESGFVIDKFPISRPNLTFSTLTVSNMSPEDSSIYLCSVPLDREETQYFGPGTRLLVL.